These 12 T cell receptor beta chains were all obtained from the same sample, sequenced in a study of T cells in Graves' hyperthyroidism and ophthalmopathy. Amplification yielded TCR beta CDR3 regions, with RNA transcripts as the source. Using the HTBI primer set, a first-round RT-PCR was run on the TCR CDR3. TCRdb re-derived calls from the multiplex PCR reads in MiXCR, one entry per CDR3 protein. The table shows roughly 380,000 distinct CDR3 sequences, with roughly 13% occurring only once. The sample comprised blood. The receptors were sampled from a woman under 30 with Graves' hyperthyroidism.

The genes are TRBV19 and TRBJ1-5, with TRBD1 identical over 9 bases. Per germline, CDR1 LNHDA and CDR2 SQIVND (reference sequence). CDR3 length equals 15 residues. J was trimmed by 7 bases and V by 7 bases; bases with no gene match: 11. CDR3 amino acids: CASTPWTGAEQPQHF. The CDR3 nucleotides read TGTGCCAGTACCCCCTGGACAGGGGCGGAGCAGCCCCAGCATTTT.

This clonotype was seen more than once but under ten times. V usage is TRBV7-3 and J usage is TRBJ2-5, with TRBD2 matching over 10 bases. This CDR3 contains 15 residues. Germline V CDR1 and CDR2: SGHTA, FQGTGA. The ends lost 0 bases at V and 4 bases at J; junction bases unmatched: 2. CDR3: CASSLTGLATETQYF. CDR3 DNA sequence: TGTGCCAGCAGCTTAACGGGACTAGCGACAGAGACCCAGTACTTC.

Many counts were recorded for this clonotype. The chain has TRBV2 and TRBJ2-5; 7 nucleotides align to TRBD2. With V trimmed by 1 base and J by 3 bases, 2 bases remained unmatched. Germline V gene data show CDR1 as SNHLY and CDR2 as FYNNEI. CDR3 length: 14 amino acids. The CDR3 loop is CASSEVGGEETQYF. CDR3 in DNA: TGTGCCAGCAGTGAAGTGGGGGGGGAAGAGACCCAGTACTTC. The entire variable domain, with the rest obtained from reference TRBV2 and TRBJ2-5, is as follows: EPEVTQTPSHQVTQMGQEVILRCVPISNHLYFYWYRQILGQKVEFLVSFYNNEISEKSEIFDDQFSVERPDGSNFTLKIRSTKLEDSAMYFCASSEVGGEETQYFGPGTRLLVL.

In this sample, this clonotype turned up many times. CDR3 region: CASSTATGRAYGYTF. DNA of the CDR3: TGTGCCAGTAGTACCGCAACAGGGAGGGCGTATGGCTACACCTTC. The V gene is TRBV19, the J gene TRBJ1-2; tentatively, D is TRBD1 (6 bases). V shed 4 bases and J shed 5 bases, with 17 bases lying between them. This CDR3 is 15 amino acids long. Germline V gene sequence: CDR1 LNHDA, CDR2 SQIVND (reference sequence).

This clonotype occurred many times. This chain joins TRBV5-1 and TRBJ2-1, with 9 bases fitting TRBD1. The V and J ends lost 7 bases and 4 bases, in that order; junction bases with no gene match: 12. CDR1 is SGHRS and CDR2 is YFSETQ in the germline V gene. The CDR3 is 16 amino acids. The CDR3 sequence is CASALTGGGSYNEQFF. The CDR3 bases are TGCGCCAGCGCTCTCACAGGGGGCGGGTCGTACAATGAGCAGTTCTTC.

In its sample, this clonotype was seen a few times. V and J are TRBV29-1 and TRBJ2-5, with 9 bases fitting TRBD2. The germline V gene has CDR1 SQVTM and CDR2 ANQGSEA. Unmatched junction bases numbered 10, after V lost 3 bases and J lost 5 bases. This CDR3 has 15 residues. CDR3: CSVEGLAGFEETQYF. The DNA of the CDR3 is TGCAGCGTTGAGGGGCTAGCGGGATTTGAGGAGACCCAGTACTTC.

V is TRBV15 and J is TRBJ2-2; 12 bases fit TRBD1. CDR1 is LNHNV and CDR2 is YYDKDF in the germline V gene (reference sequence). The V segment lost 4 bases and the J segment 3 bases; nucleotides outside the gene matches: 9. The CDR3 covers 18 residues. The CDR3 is CATSIRDRGRVDTGELFF. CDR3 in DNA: TGTGCCACCAGCATCCGGGACAGGGGGCGAGTCGACACCGGGGAGCTGTTTTTT.

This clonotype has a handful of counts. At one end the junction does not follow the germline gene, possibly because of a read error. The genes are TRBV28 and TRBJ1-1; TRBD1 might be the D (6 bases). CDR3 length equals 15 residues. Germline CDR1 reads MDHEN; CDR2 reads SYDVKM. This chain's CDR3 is CAISFVQGPNTEAFF. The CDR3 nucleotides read TGTGCCATCAGTTTTGTTCAGGGGCCCAACACTGAAGCTTTCTTT.

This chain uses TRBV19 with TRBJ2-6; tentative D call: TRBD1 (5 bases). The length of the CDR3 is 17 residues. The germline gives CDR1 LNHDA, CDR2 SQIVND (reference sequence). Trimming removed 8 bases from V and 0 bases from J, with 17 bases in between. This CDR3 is CASRQQHTNSGANVLTF. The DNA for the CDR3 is TGTGCCAGTCGACAGCAACATACGAACTCTGGGGCCAACGTCCTGACTTTC.

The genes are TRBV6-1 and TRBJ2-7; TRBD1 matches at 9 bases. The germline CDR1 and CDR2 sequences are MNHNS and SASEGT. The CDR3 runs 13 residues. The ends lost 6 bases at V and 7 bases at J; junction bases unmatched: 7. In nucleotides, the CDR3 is TGTGCCAGCAGGGTACAGGGGGCGGGTGAGCAGTACTTC. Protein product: CASRVQGAGEQYF.

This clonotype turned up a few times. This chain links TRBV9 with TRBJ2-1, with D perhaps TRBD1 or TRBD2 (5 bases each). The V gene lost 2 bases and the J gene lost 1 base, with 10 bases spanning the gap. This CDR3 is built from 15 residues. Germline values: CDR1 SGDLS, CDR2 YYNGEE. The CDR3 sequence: CASSVSGTSYNEQFF. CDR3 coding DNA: TGTGCCAGCAGCGTTTCCGGGACGTCCTACAATGAGCAGTTCTTC.

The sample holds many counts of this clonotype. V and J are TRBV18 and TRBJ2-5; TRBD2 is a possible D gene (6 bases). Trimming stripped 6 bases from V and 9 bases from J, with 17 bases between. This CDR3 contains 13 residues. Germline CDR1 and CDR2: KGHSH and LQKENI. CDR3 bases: TGTGCCAGCTCGCAGGCGGGGACCGGGGCCCAGTACTTC. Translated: CASSQAGTGAQYF.